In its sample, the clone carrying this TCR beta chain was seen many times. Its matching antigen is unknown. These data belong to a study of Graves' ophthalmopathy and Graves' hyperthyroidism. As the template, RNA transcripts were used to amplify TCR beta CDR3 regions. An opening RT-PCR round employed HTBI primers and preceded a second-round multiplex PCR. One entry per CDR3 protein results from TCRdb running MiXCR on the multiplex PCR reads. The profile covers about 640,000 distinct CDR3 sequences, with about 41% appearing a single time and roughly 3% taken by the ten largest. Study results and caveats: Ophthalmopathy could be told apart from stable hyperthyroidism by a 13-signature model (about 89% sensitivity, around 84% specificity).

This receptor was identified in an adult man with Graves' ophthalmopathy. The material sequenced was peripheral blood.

CDR3 region: CASSGDGLEAFF. CDR3 DNA sequence: TGTGCCAGCAGTGGGGACGGACTTGAAGCTTTCTTT. The chain carries TRBV2 and TRBJ1-1; possibly TRBD1 for D (5 bases). The germline V and J ends were trimmed by 4 bases and 7 bases, with 10 bases remaining between them. Germline CDR1 reads SNHLY; CDR2 reads FYNNEI. There are 12 residues in the CDR3.